Listed here is a single T cell receptor beta chain. Its cognate antigen is unknown. These data are taken from a study of shared clonotypes between healthy human individuals. Study background: Three plates were used per donor for CD4 naive, three for CD4 memory, two for CD8 naive and one for CD8 memory. The study's findings and limits: Lower generation probabilities were found for non-shared clonotypes than for those shared by all four donors.

Germline CDR1 is DFQATT and CDR2 is SNEGSKA (reference sequence). This CDR3 comprises 11 residues. Between the trimmed V and J ends, which lost 6 bases and 0 bases, there was a span of 5 bases. Each sorted subset replicate got 200 ng genomic DNA, roughly 30,000 genomes. Clones were read by immunoSEQ multiplex PCR, and TCRdb kept only the in-frame ones, dropping some. This sample has approximately 330,000 clones, with around four fifths found just once. The chain is built from TRBV20-1 and TRBJ1-1; no firm D call. The clonotype was recovered from a man between 25 and 39 years old in good health. Sequencing was done on a sample of memory CD4+ T cells sorted from blood. Subset noted: CD45RA-negative fraction. CDR3 protein: CSASLNTEAFF. The CDR3 DNA reads TGCAGTGCCAGTTTGAACACTGAAGCTTTCTTT.